This T cell receptor beta chain originates from a study of blood T cells in healthy people across ages. Points from the study as a whole: There were more naive CD4+ cells and higher diversity in long-lived donors than in aged donors. The unsorted PBMCs prevented any conclusive comparison of naive versus antigen-experienced cells. When one million T cells were used, diversity estimates were thought to be underestimates.

Germline-derived CDR1 and CDR2 are SQVTM and ANQGSEA. V lost 4 bases to trimming and J lost 8 bases, with 18 bases between them. The CDR3 is made up of 14 amino acids. Primers used in a second PCR of roughly 7 to 11 cycles were a sample-barcoded 5' primer and a J-beta primer mix. TCRdb re-called the 5' RACE reads with MiXCR, one entry per CDR3 protein. Here the sample spans 350,000 to 450,000 distinct CDR3 sequences, over 45% being singletons. This clonotype was detected only once. Its antigen is not identified. The chain employs TRBV29-1 and TRBJ2-1, with D possibly matching TRBD2 (6 bases). Sequences were obtained from blood. The sequence derives from a man aged 55 to 69 in good health. CDR3 DNA sequence: TGCAGCGTTGCCCGGGCCTCGTGGGGGGATGAGCAGTTCTTC. Translating gives CSVARASWGDEQFF.